This TCR beta chain was captured by sequencing in a study of identical twins. Notes on the study in general: These conclusions were based on statistical analysis (cross-sectional, not following the same donors). Excess sharing by twins proved weaker in beta out-of-frame sequences. For cord blood, abundant beta clonotypes had fewer insertions, unlike memory repertoires, which showed none.

Template switching (which added a universal primer site) was used, and cDNA carried unique molecular identifiers. One entry per CDR3 protein results from TCRdb running MiXCR on the 5' RACE reads. The table records hundreds of thousands of distinct CDR3 sequences, 7% to 7.5% of them present only once. The CDR3 extends over 13 amino acids. The germline gives CDR1 LGHDT, CDR2 YNNKEL (reference sequence). J was trimmed by 8 bases and V by 2 bases; bases with no gene match: 4. This clonotype was counted ten times or more. Its antigen is undetermined. These data are also associated with another study on yellow fever vaccine responses in identical twins.

The material sequenced was PBMCs. This chain connects TRBV3-1 to TRBJ1-1; 8 bases line up with TRBD1. The source of this sequence is a young woman in good health. Here the CDR3 DNA reads TGTGCCAGCAGCCAAAGACAGGGGCTAGAAGCTTTCTTT. Its translation: CASSQRQGLEAFF.